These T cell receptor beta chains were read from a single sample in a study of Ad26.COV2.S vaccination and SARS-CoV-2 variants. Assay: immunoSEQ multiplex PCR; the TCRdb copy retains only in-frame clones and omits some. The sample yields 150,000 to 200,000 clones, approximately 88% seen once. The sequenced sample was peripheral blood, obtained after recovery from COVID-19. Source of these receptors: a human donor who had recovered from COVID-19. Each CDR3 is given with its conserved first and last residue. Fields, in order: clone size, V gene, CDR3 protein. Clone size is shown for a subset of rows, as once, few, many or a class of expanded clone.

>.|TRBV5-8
CASSLVGGLGIQYF
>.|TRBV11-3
CASSGRTTEAFF
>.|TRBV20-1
CSASGQANTEAFF
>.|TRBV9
CASSVAGGAADTQYF
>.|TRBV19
CASSISGNTEAFF
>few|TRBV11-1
CASSLGARETQYF
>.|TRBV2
CASSEQGQNTGELFF
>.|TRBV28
CASSLQRGGADTQYF
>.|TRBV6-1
CASSGLPGKNTGELFF
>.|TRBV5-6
CASSLGGMITPGELFF
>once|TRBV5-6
CASSLWASYEQYF
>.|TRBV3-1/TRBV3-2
CASSQDLGVDYGYTF
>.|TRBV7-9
CASSPKARDYEQYF
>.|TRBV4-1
CASSLTSGRADEQFF
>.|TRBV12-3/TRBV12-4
CASKQGDYGYTF
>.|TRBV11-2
CASSSPKNWPRGEETQYF
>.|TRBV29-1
CSAPKGQGAHGYTF
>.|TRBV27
CASSFQGGGNSPLHF
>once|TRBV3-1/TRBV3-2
CASSQDSGTPDYEQYF
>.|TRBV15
CATSRVRTEAINQPQHF